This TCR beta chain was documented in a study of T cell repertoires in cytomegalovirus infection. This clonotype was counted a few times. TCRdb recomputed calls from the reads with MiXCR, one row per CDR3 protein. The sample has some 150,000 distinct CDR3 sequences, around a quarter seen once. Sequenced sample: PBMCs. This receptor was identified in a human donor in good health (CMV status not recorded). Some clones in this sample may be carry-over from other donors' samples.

CDR3 DNA sequence: TGCGCCAGCAGTCATTACGGGACACGAGGGACCGGGGAGCTGTTTTTT. Its translation is CASSHYGTRGTGELFF. This rearrangement joins TRBV23-1 to TRBJ2-2; D possibly corresponds to TRBD1 (6 bases). TRBV23-1 is known as an ORF, though its function is uncertain. There are 16 residues in the CDR3. V lost 3 bases to trimming and J lost 5 bases, with 16 bases between them.